This T cell receptor beta chain appears in the sequencing data of a study of blood T cell repertoires in COVID-19. In the study overall: Samples taken during acute and convalescent COVID-19 were collected in the United States, Italy and Spain. Sample material is recorded as cDNA or gDNA derived from T cells, B-cell-depleted T cells, or PBMCs.

Study processing details: Estimated nucleated cell counts came from reference gene primer amplification. Repertoires were generated with immunoSEQ multiplex PCR, while TCRdb's copy carries only in-frame clones and drops some. V, J and clone size reflect that table, while D and trimming were determined from the DNA. The sample lists about 220,000 clones; about 79% were seen once. Germline CDR1 GTSNPN, CDR2 SVGIG (reference sequence). Trimming took 3 bases from V and 7 from J; bases not matched to a gene: 6. The CDR3 totals 14 residues. The sequence was collected from a man between 40 and 49 years old who had recovered from COVID-19. Sample: peripheral blood. The V call is TRBV30, the J call TRBJ2-7; 13 bases map to TRBD2. CDR3 DNA: TGTGCCTGGAGCACGGGACTAGCGGGGTCGGAGCAGTACTTC. Its translation is CAWSTGLAGSEQYF. The variable domain in full, completed from reference TRBV30 and TRBJ2-7, reads SQTIHQWPATLVQPVGSPLSLECTVEGTSNPNLYWYRQAAGRGLQLLFYSVGIGQISSEVPQNLSASRPQDRQFILSSKKLLLSDSGFYLCAWSTGLAGSEQYFGPGTRLTVT.